These T cell receptor beta chains were read from a single sample in a study of sequential checkpoint blockade in melanoma. Clones were read by immunoSEQ multiplex PCR, and TCRdb kept only the in-frame ones, dropping some. The data show about 7,700 clones, about 60% seen once. Here the sequenced sample was CD8+ T cells sorted from blood (inferred from file names), taken from a patient given nivolumab and ipilimumab in sequence. The source is a human donor with melanoma. Each CDR3 is given with its conserved first and last residue. A D gene is named only where the DNA matches it firmly. A row's size may be missing; if present it is once, few, many or a size class.

clone size: medium-sized; J gene: TRBJ1-6; V gene: TRBV20-1; D gene: .; CDR3 DNA: TGCAGTGCTAGAGACAATTCAATCCTCCACTTT; CDR3 protein: CSARDNSILHF
clone size: .; J gene: TRBJ2-7; V gene: TRBV7-2; D gene: .; CDR3 DNA: TGTGCCAGCAGCACTAGTCCTGCCTACGAGCAGTACTTC; CDR3 protein: CASSTSPAYEQYF
clone size: .; J gene: TRBJ1-5; V gene: TRBV2; D gene: .; CDR3 DNA: TGTGCCAGCAGCCTGACGGAACAGGTCCGGCAGCCCCAGCATTTT; CDR3 protein: CASSLTEQVRQPQHF
clone size: .; J gene: TRBJ1-1; V gene: TRBV5-6; D gene: .; CDR3 DNA: TGTGCCAGCAGCTTTTTGGGACTGCCCACTGAAGCTTTCTTT; CDR3 protein: CASSFLGLPTEAFF
clone size: .; J gene: TRBJ1-5; V gene: TRBV19; D gene: .; CDR3 DNA: TGTGCCAGTAGTATAGGAGGGGGTCAGCCCCAGCATTTT; CDR3 protein: CASSIGGGQPQHF
clone size: .; J gene: TRBJ1-1; V gene: TRBV5-4; D gene: .; CDR3 DNA: TGTGCCAGCAGCTTGTGGGGGGGAACTGAAGCTTTCTTT; CDR3 protein: CASSLWGGTEAFF
clone size: few; J gene: TRBJ2-7; V gene: TRBV4-2; D gene: .; CDR3 DNA: TGTGCCAGCAGCCAAGAACCCCCCGGGGTCTACGAGCAGTACTTC; CDR3 protein: CASSQEPPGVYEQYF
clone size: .; J gene: TRBJ2-1; V gene: TRBV28; D gene: TRBD1; CDR3 DNA: TGTGCCAGCATCCCCAGGGGGCACGCTGAGCAGTTCTTC; CDR3 protein: CASIPRGHAEQFF
clone size: medium-sized; J gene: TRBJ1-2; V gene: TRBV19; D gene: TRBD1; CDR3 DNA: TGTGCCAGTAGCACGAGGACAGGGGTACTTGGCTACACCTTC; CDR3 protein: CASSTRTGVLGYTF
clone size: .; J gene: TRBJ1-5; V gene: TRBV7-2; D gene: TRBD1; CDR3 DNA: TGTGCCAGCAGCTTAGGTCCGACAGGGGGCGGTCAGCCCCAGCATTTT; CDR3 protein: CASSLGPTGGGQPQHF
clone size: .; J gene: TRBJ1-1; V gene: TRBV19; D gene: .; CDR3 DNA: TGTGCCAGTAGTCCCTACCCAGGCTTCAACACTGAAGCTTTCTTT; CDR3 protein: CASSPYPGFNTEAFF
clone size: .; J gene: TRBJ1-3; V gene: TRBV7-2; D gene: .; CDR3 DNA: TGTGCCAGCAGGGAGGGTACGACTGGAAACACCATATATTTT; CDR3 protein: CASREGTTGNTIYF
clone size: few; J gene: TRBJ2-7; V gene: TRBV19; D gene: .; CDR3 DNA: TGTGCCAGTAGTATAGGAGGAAATAACGAGCAGTACTTC; CDR3 protein: CASSIGGNNEQYF
clone size: .; J gene: TRBJ2-3; V gene: TRBV7-2; D gene: .; CDR3 DNA: TGTGCCAGCAGCTTAGGGGGAGCCACAGGGGATACGCAGTATTTT; CDR3 protein: CASSLGGATGDTQYF
clone size: few; J gene: TRBJ1-1; V gene: TRBV6-1; D gene: .; CDR3 DNA: TGTGCCAGCAGGCCGGGGGTGGGCACTGAAGCTTTCTTT; CDR3 protein: CASRPGVGTEAFF
clone size: once; J gene: TRBJ1-5; V gene: TRBV4-2; D gene: .; CDR3 DNA: TGTGCCAGCAGCCAAGATCTGATGGGCCAGCCCCAGCATTTT; CDR3 protein: CASSQDLMGQPQHF
clone size: .; J gene: TRBJ2-7; V gene: TRBV28; D gene: .; CDR3 DNA: TGTGCCAGCACCGATCCTCGGGGTACCTACGAGCAGTACTTC; CDR3 protein: CASTDPRGTYEQYF
clone size: .; J gene: TRBJ1-3; V gene: TRBV2; D gene: .; CDR3 DNA: TGTGCCAGCAGTCCCCGGGGAGGAAACACCATATATTTT; CDR3 protein: CASSPRGGNTIYF
clone size: .; J gene: TRBJ2-7; V gene: TRBV7-9; D gene: TRBD1; CDR3 DNA: TGTGCCAGCAGCACCTGGGACAGCCTCACACAGTACTTC; CDR3 protein: CASSTWDSLTQYF
clone size: medium-sized; J gene: TRBJ1-2; V gene: TRBV19; D gene: TRBD1; CDR3 DNA: TGTGCCAGTAGTATAGCCTCTACAGGGGGCGATGGCTACACCTTC; CDR3 protein: CASSIASTGGDGYTF
clone size: .; J gene: TRBJ2-7; V gene: TRBV6-5; D gene: .; CDR3 DNA: TGTGCCAGCAGTTACTTCAGGGGAGCATACGAGCAGTACTTC; CDR3 protein: CASSYFRGAYEQYF
clone size: .; J gene: TRBJ2-3; V gene: TRBV7-9; D gene: TRBD1; CDR3 DNA: TGTGCCAGCAGCTGGGACAGGGAAGGCACAGATACGCAGTATTTT; CDR3 protein: CASSWDREGTDTQYF
clone size: .; J gene: TRBJ2-7; V gene: TRBV9; D gene: .; CDR3 DNA: TGTGCCAGCAGCGAGTGGCCCGGGAACGAGCAGTACTTC; CDR3 protein: CASSEWPGNEQYF
clone size: few; J gene: TRBJ1-6; V gene: TRBV27; D gene: TRBD1; CDR3 DNA: TGTGCCAGCGGGACAGGGAATTCACCCCTCCACTTT; CDR3 protein: CASGTGNSPLHF
clone size: .; J gene: TRBJ2-1; V gene: TRBV19; D gene: TRBD2; CDR3 DNA: TGTGCCAGTAGTATAGGGCCAACTAGCGACGAGTTCTTC; CDR3 protein: CASSIGPTSDEFF
clone size: .; J gene: TRBJ2-7; V gene: TRBV28; D gene: TRBD1; CDR3 DNA: TGTGCCAGCAGTTTAGACAGGGGGTTCACCTACGAGCAGTACTTC; CDR3 protein: CASSLDRGFTYEQYF
clone size: .; J gene: TRBJ2-7; V gene: TRBV18; D gene: TRBD1; CDR3 DNA: TGTGCCAGCTCACCGGGACAGCGCTCCCGAACCTCCTACGAGCAGTACTTC; CDR3 protein: CASSPGQRSRTSYEQYF
clone size: .; J gene: TRBJ1-2; V gene: TRBV11-2; D gene: TRBD1; CDR3 DNA: TGTGCCAGCAGCTTAGATCCATCGGGACAGGGGGCGCGGGACTATGGCTACACCTTC; CDR3 protein: CASSLDPSGQGARDYGYTF
clone size: .; J gene: TRBJ2-7; V gene: TRBV5-1; D gene: .; CDR3 DNA: TGCGCCAGCAGCTGGCAGGGTACCGAGCAGTACTTC; CDR3 protein: CASSWQGTEQYF
clone size: .; J gene: TRBJ1-1; V gene: TRBV25-1; D gene: TRBD1; CDR3 DNA: TGTGCCAGCACCGACAGGGGTAACACTGAAGCTTTCTTT; CDR3 protein: CASTDRGNTEAFF
clone size: few; J gene: TRBJ1-2; V gene: TRBV7-3; D gene: TRBD1; CDR3 DNA: TGTGCCAGCAGAATCGGACAGGGGGAAGGCTACACCTTC; CDR3 protein: CASRIGQGEGYTF